This TCR beta chain was documented in a study of shared clonotypes between healthy human individuals. Some clones are missing from TCRdb's copy, which holds only in-frame ones; the method was immunoSEQ multiplex PCR. Of about 2.4 million clones listed, approximately 93% are singletons. Trimming pared 6 bases from V and 5 bases from J, leaving 13 bases between. The germline CDR1 and CDR2 sequences are MDHEN and SYDVKM. The CDR3 is made up of 14 amino acids. This chain uses TRBV28 with TRBJ1-4; D is undetermined. Sequencing was done on a sample of naive CD4+ T cells from PBMCs. Stated subset: CD45RA+ positively selected. The source of this sequence is a young man in good health. Some clones in this sample may be carry-over from other donors' samples. CDR3 loop: CASRGGQQNEKLFF. In nucleotides, the CDR3 is TGTGCCAGCAGGGGTGGGCAGCAAAATGAAAAACTGTTTTTT.